This T cell receptor (beta chain) was recovered during a study of T cell responses to AZD1222 COVID-19 vaccine. V shed 6 bases and J shed 1 base, with 14 bases lying between them. From germline, CDR1 is KGHSH and CDR2 LQKENI. The CDR3 runs to 15 residues. Clones were sequenced by immunoSEQ multiplex PCR, and TCRdb holds only the in-frame ones, with some missing. The table records approximately 120,000 clones, over 80% of them present only once. The genes are TRBV18 and TRBJ2-3; D is perhaps TRBD1 or TRBD2 (6 bases each). Sequencing was performed on peripheral blood, taken on day 0 of AZD1222 vaccination. The receptor was isolated from an adult in good health. The CDR3 region is CASSPDRRGTDTQYF. The CDR3 DNA follows: TGTGCCAGCTCGCCCGACAGGAGGGGCACAGATACGCAGTATTTT.